The clone carrying this T cell receptor (beta chain) was detected only a few times. Primed by a sample-barcoded 5' primer and a J-beta primer mix, a second PCR proceeded for roughly 7 to 12 cycles. TCRdb reanalysed the 5' RACE reads using MiXCR and keeps one entry per CDR3 protein. The data hold 1.5 million to 2 million distinct CDR3 sequences, with almost 35% observed a single time. The data were taken from a study of blood T cells in healthy people across ages. The sample was blood. The TCR comes from a woman aged 30 to 39 in good health.

Here the CDR3 reads CASSAGQGSTEAFF. The DNA for the CDR3 is TGCGCCAGCAGCGCTGGACAGGGGTCGACTGAAGCTTTCTTT. This chain links TRBV5-1 with TRBJ1-1; 9 bases are shared with TRBD1. Trimming cost V 4 bases and J 5 bases; bases outside gene matches: 6. CDR3 length equals 14 residues. Looked up from germline, CDR1 is SGHRS and CDR2 is YFSETQ. The full variable domain, its missing parts supplied by reference TRBV5-1 and TRBJ1-1, is KAGVTQTPRYLIKTRGQQVTLSCSPISGHRSVSWYQQTPGQGLQFLFEYFSETQRNKGNFPGRFSGRQFSNSRSEMNVSTLELGDSALYLCASSAGQGSTEAFFGQGTRLTVV.